This T cell receptor (beta chain) was captured in a study of cytomegalovirus exposure and HLA in healthy donors. Study observations and caveats: Rare TCR sequences predominated, though certain public TCRs were found in many donors. Reported performance of the classifier showed diagnosis of cytomegalovirus status with high specificity and sensitivity.

The PCR was carried out with 60 Vbeta primers and 13 Jbeta primers. Repertoires were generated with immunoSEQ multiplex PCR, while TCRdb's copy carries only in-frame clones and drops some. The data show roughly 120,000 clones, 65% to 90% seen once. The CDR3 totals 16 residues. Germline V CDR1 and CDR2: MDHEN, SYDVKM. With 5 bases clipped from V and 2 bases from J, the junction kept 8 bases outside the gene matches. On this clone: What it binds is unknown.

Sequenced: PBMCs. This chain links TRBV28 with TRBJ2-3; 9 bases match TRBD1. The receptor's source is a male donor in good health and CMV-seropositive. The CDR3 DNA reads TGTGCCAGCAGTCTCACCGGGACAGGGTACACAGATACGCAGTATTTT. Its protein product is CASSLTGTGYTDTQYF.